This record looks at one TCR beta chain sequence and its context. Its target is unknown. This sample is part of a study of T-cell memory formation after mild COVID-19. Turning to the study itself: Clustering of TCRs was largely donor specific.

Sample barcodes and UMIs were carried by the TCR alpha and TCR beta cDNA libraries that 5'RACE generated with constant-segment primers. TCRdb re-analysed the 5' RACE reads in MiXCR, keeping a single row per CDR3 protein. The table records hundreds of thousands of distinct CDR3 sequences, less than 25% of them present only once. Germline lookup yields CDR1 DFQATT and CDR2 SNEGSKA (reference sequence). V was cut by 1 base and J by 3 bases, with 19 bases left in between. This CDR3 has 17 residues. Findings and limits, study-wide: The authors did not confirm SARS-CoV-2 specificity of second-wave clones peaking day 37. Clones that contracted clustered mainly in CM and EM if CD4+ and in EMRA if CD8+.

The rearrangement uses TRBV20-1 and TRBJ1-5, with D possibly TRBD1 on 6 matching bases. The material sequenced was PBMCs or a T cell subset sorted from them (not recorded which). The sequence was collected from an adult woman who had mild COVID-19 (a few samples of this study predate the infection). Cell type and time point are not known. As DNA, the CDR3 is TGCAGTGCTAGAGGAGGACAGCCGAGGACAAACAATCAGCCCCAGCATTTT. This encodes CSARGGQPRTNNQPQHF.